This entry features one T cell receptor (beta chain) sequence. Its antigen is not yet known. No base qualities exist here, and no much larger clone lies one base off it. This record belongs to a study of spatial heterogeneity in lung cancer (dated by TCRdb to about 2019). With respect to the entire study: The donors were 65 to 85 patients from the lung TRACERx cohort who had early-stage, untreated non-small cell lung cancer. In the raw uncorrected reads, each unique combination of TCR and UMI appeared more than ten times on average. Follow-up PBMC samples were sequenced whenever available, with a median time to follow-up of approximately 23 months after resection. The study quantitatively compared TCR alpha and beta repertoires across multiple tumor regions, matched nontumor lung and blood in non-small cell lung cancer. TCR repertoire features were related to nonsynonymous mutation counts determined by whole-exome sequencing of tumor tissue. At surgery, both alpha and beta chains were TCR-sequenced in roughly 200 tumor regions, approximately 64 matched nontumor lung samples and just over 55 PBMC samples. Beta-chain transcripts were consistently detected in greater numbers than alpha-chain transcripts, which likely reflected higher beta-chain transcript abundance. Study-level results and caveats: Confirming at a functional level the hypothesis that regional TCRs recognize regional mutations was considered to require additional single-cell paired TCR alpha and beta sequencing. Ubiquitous expanded tumor TCRs showed up in blood more often at tumor resection than at routine follow-up. Comparisons of baseline and follow-up blood repertoires included only 11 to 15 patients.

Library preparation used 5' RACE. The listed sequencing device is NextSeq 500. To allow correction of PCR and sequencing errors, the TCR library protocol tagged every TCR cDNA molecule with a unique molecular identifier. On the authors' methods: TCR identification, UMI-based error correction and CDR3 extraction were all carried out with Decombinator tools. TCRs above a frequency of 2 per 1,000, corresponding to the top 1% of the tumor frequency distribution, were defined as expanded. Renyi diversity was computed with the R vegan package after each repertoire had been subsampled 100 times to 5,000 TCRs. CDR3 similarity networks were built from amino acid triplet string-kernel similarity, connecting CDR3s with pairwise similarity above 0.82. TCRdb trimmed the raw reads at Q25, called clones with MiXCR and kept productive beta chains. Identical CDR3 proteins give one entry, which carries the most common genes and DNA. It is TCRdb's table, rather than the study itself, that gives the V and J calls and clone size. Present in this sample are around 98,000 distinct CDR3 sequences, just under 20% of which were seen just once. The ten largest clones add up to just over 20% of the sample.

V and J lose 1 base and 9 bases, and a span of 10 bases separates them. From the cysteine up to the phenylalanine, the CDR3 has a length of 12 residues. Solely the CDR3 DNA is kept, with 36 bases framed from the first base. CDR1 and CDR2 were assigned from the germline V gene (reference sequence) as GTSNPN and SVGIG. Read against the paper, the sample's time point label means: blood at routine non-recurrence follow-up after resection. Whole RNA extracted from tumor and nontumor lung tissue, or from cryopreserved PBMC samples, was used for TCR sequencing without cell sorting. Patients were selected for TCR sequencing only if sufficient RNA was available from at least two tumor regions.

The source material was PBMCs, sampled at follow-up. The clonotype comes from a male donor with early-stage non-small cell lung cancer. The V gene is TRBV30 and the J gene is TRBJ2-4, with no confidently assigned D gene. The bases are TGTGCCTGGAGTGACGGCAGTGCCATTCAGTACTTC. This sequence encodes CAWSDGSAIQYF.